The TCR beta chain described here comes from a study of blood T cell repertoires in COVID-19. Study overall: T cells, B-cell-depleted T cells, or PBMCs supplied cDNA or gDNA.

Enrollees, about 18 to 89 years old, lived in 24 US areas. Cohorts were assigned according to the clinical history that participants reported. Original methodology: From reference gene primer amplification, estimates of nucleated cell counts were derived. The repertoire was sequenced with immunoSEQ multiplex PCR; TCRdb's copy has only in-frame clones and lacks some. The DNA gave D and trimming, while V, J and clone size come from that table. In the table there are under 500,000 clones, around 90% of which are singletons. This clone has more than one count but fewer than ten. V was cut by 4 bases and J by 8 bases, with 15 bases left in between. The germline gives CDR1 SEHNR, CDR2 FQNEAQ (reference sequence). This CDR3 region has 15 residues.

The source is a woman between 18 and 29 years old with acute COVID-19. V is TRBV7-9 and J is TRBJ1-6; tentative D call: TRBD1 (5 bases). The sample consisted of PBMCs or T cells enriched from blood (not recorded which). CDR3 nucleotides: TGTGCCAGCAGCTCAGGACAAAAGGGATATTCACCCCTCCACTTT. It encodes CASSSGQKGYSPLHF.